What follows are 7 T cell receptor beta chains derived from one specimen sequenced in a study of glioma-infiltrating T cells. TCR alpha and beta CDR3 regions were amplified from RNA using iRepertoire nested multiplex PCR. TCRdb processed the multiplex PCR reads anew with MiXCR; each CDR3 protein has one entry. The data contain around 180,000 distinct CDR3 sequences, approximately 40% of them singletons. The sequenced sample consisted of glioma tissue, nonneoplastic brain tissue, or PBMCs (not recorded which). The receptors stem from a human donor with low-grade glioma or glioblastoma, undergoing nonglioma brain surgery, or in good health (not recorded which).

The rearrangement links TRBV18 to TRBJ2-3, with a tentative D call TRBD1 (5 bases). The CDR3 length is 15 residues. CDR1 and CDR2 (germline): KGHSH, LQKENI. With 6 bases removed from V and 6 bases from J, the gap between germline ends came to 19 bases. This CDR3 reads CASSTKTVARDTQYF. In nucleotides, the CDR3 is TGTGCCAGCTCTACCAAGACAGTGGCTCGCGATACGCAGTATTTT.

This clonotype was picked up many times. The chain employs TRBV6-1 and TRBJ2-4; TRBD1 matches at 7 bases. Germline V gene lookup returns CDR1 MNHNS and CDR2 SASEGT. V shed 6 bases, J shed 15 bases, and the junction held 20 bases outside the gene matches. The CDR3 covers 15 residues. The CDR3 sequence: CASRERYDDRAIPYF. DNA for the CDR3: TGTGCCAGCAGGGAACGCTACGACGACAGGGCCATCCCGTACTTC.

A remark on this clonotype: This may be a read error, as it is one base from a much larger clone. The V call is TRBV12-3 or TRBV12-4, the J call TRBJ1-5; perhaps TRBD1 as D (5 bases). Trimming pared 5 bases from V and 2 bases from J, leaving 7 bases between. CDR3 length: 13 amino acids. The CDR3 DNA follows: TGTGCCAGCAGTATAGGGGGCAATCAGCCCCAGCATTTT. Amino acids: CASSIGGNQPQHF.

As for this clonotype: A much larger clone differs from this one at a single base, so this may be a read error. The chain is built from TRBV3-1 and TRBJ2-7; maybe TRBD2 (5 bases). The CDR3 runs to 15 residues. Germline CDR1 is LGHDT and CDR2 is YNNKEL (reference sequence). V lost 6 bases, J lost 7 bases, and 22 bases lay in between. For the CDR3, the DNA is TGTGCCAGCAGTCTAGACCTCACGGAGGCCAATGAGCAGTACTTC. This gives the protein CASSLDLTEANEQYF.

The chain links TRBV4-1 to TRBJ2-7, with a tentative D call TRBD2 (5 bases). The V end was cut by 4 bases, the J end by 4 bases, with 26 bases between. Germline values: CDR1 MGHRA, CDR2 YSYEKL. The CDR3 is 18 amino acids. CDR3 in DNA: TGCGCCAGCAGCCTTAGCGAGTCCGGAAGGATAGAAGTGTACGAGCAGTACTTC. Its protein is CASSLSESGRIEVYEQYF.

The CDR3 sequence: CASSQEEGLEQFF. Written as DNA, the CDR3 is TGCGCCAGCAGCCAAGAAGAAGGCTTGGAGCAGTTCTTC. This chain links TRBV4-1 with TRBJ2-1; the D is unclear. The V end lost 0 bases, the J end lost 10 bases, and 10 bases lay between the germline ends. Germline CDR1 MGHRA, CDR2 YSYEKL. This CDR3 is 13 amino acids long.

Points on this clonotype: Since a much larger clone is just one base distant, this may be a read error. The gene calls are TRBV28 and TRBJ1-5, with 9 bases aligning to TRBD1. The CDR3 has 16 residues. Germline V CDR1 and CDR2: MDHEN, SYDVKM. The V gene end was trimmed by 4 bases and the J gene end by 5 bases; junction bases not matched to a gene: 9. For the CDR3, the DNA is TGTGCCAGCAGTTGGGACACCGGGGACAGGGATCAGCCCCAGCATTTT. Protein product: CASSWDTGDRDQPQHF.